The TCR beta chain described here comes from a study of CD8 T cells in Susac syndrome. The study used healthy donors as controls matched for age and sex. V was clipped by 3 bases and J by 3 bases, with 6 bases between them. The CDR3 is made up of 12 amino acids. The germline gives CDR1 SQVTM, CDR2 ANQGSEA. When the RNA was reverse transcribed, random hexamers were used with an input of roughly 0.5 to 1 ug. Each CDR3 protein is one row after TCRdb ran MiXCR on the immunoSEQ multiplex PCR reads. The repertoire holds fewer than 150,000 distinct CDR3 sequences, with around 94% as singletons. The sequenced sample consisted of CD8+ T cells from PBMCs. The rearrangement links TRBV29-1 to TRBJ1-3, with D perhaps matching TRBD1 (5 bases). The clonotype originates from a human donor in good health. Written as DNA, the CDR3 is TGCAGCGTTGATAGGGGTGGAAACACCATATATTTT. Its protein is CSVDRGGNTIYF.